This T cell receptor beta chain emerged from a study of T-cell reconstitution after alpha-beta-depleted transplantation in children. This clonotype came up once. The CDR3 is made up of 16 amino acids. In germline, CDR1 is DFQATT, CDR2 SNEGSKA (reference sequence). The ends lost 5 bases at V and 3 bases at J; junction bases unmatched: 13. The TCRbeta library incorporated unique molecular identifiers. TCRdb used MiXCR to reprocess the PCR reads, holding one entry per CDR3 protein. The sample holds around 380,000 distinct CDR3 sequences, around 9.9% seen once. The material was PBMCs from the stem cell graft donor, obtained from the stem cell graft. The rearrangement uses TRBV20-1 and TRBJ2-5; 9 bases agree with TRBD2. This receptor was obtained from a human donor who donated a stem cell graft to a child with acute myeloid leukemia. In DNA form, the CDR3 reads TGCAGTGCTGCCCTCCCGACGGGACTAGCTAAAGAGACCCAGTACTTC. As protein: CSAALPTGLAKETQYF.